Each of the 12 T cell receptor beta chains below was sequenced from the same sample in a study of blood T cell repertoires in COVID-19 (TCRdb year 2020). The library relied on the immunoSEQ multiplex PCR assay. TCRdb re-hosts the immuneACCESS table, in-frame sequences only. Its copies lack some clones; in the studies checked, an unresolved V gene accounts for under half of them, and the cause for the rest is not known. The sample has 150,000 to 200,000 clones on record, about 86% of them singletons. 0.6% to 1% of the sample rests with the top ten. Sequenced input: peripheral blood. The receptors shown here come from a woman aged 65 to 85 with acute or convalescent COVID-19.

The V call is TRBV2, the J call TRBJ2-7; no reliable D call. The length of the CDR3 is 16 residues. CDR1 and CDR2 (germline): SNHLY, FYNNEI. Between the trimmed V and J ends, which lost 4 bases and 6 bases, there was a span of 22 bases. CDR3 nucleotides: TGTGCCAGCAGTGGTAACCGGTTACGAAATCCGGGCGAGCAGTACTTC. Protein product: CASSGNRLRNPGEQYF. The variable domain in full, completed from reference TRBV2 and TRBJ2-7, reads EPEVTQTPSHQVTQMGQEVILRCVPISNHLYFYWYRQILGQKVEFLVSFYNNEISEKSEIFDDQFSVERPDGSNFTLKIRSTKLEDSAMYFCASSGNRLRNPGEQYFGPGTRLTVT.

The chain is built from TRBV12-3 or TRBV12-4 and TRBJ2-3; maybe TRBD2 (5 bases). The V end lost 2 bases, the J end lost 5 bases, and 8 bases lay between the germline ends. The CDR3 is 13 residues long. The CDR3 DNA is TGTGCCAGCAGTTTAAACCGGGGAGATACGCAGTATTTT. It is translated as CASSLNRGDTQYF.

V gene TRBV3-1 (or the pseudogene TRBV3-2) combines with J gene TRBJ1-1, with D perhaps TRBD1 (6 bases). V was pared by 1 base and J by 0 bases, with 9 bases between. Germline V gives CDR1 LGHDT, CDR2 YNNKEL (reference sequence). CDR3 size: 15 residues. CDR3: CASSQGGGMNTEAFF. The CDR3 DNA reads TGTGCCAGCAGCCAAGGGGGGGGCATGAACACTGAAGCTTTCTTT.

The chain employs TRBV3-1 (or the pseudogene TRBV3-2) and TRBJ1-6; D not resolved. Trimming took 0 bases from V and 9 from J, leaving 12 bases between them. The CDR3 is 15 residues long. Germline CDR1 reads LGHDT; CDR2 reads YNNKEL (reference sequence). The CDR3 spells CASSQESVRGSPLHF. As DNA, the CDR3 is TGTGCCAGCAGCCAAGAGAGCGTGCGGGGTTCACCCCTCCACTTT.

The chain uses TRBV24-1 and TRBJ2-2; 8 positions agree with TRBD1. This CDR3 spans 13 amino acids. Germline trimming cut 3 bases from V and 8 bases from J; bases unmatched to any gene: 1. Germline CDR1 and CDR2: KGHDR and SFDVKD. In DNA, the CDR3 is TGTGCCACCAGTGATGGACAGGGTGGGGAGCTGTTTTTT. It codes for CATSDGQGGELFF.

The rearrangement links TRBV5-5 to TRBJ2-7; D might be TRBD2 (5 bases). The CDR3 runs to 15 residues. V lost 4 bases and J 4 bases, leaving 18 bases between the germline ends. Germline V CDR1 and CDR2: SGHKS, YYEKEE (reference sequence). CDR3 protein: CASSHTTGNVYEQYF. The CDR3 bases are TGTGCCAGCAGCCATACGACGGGGAACGTTTACGAGCAGTACTTC.

The CDR3 spells CASSLGQRIRNTIYF. For the CDR3, the DNA is TGTGCCAGCAGCCTGGGACAGCGGATCAGAAACACCATATATTTT. This chain links TRBV14 with TRBJ1-3; 7 bases map to TRBD1. The CDR3 runs to 15 residues. Germline CDR1 and CDR2: SGHDN and FVKESK. V was pared by 4 bases and J by 5 bases, with 8 bases of the junction left unmatched.

J is TRBJ1-2 and V is TRBV7-9, with a possible D match to TRBD1 (6 bases). The length of the CDR3 is 14 residues. V was shortened by 5 bases and J by 10 bases, with 20 bases between the two germline ends. The germline gives CDR1 SEHNR, CDR2 FQNEAQ (reference sequence). The CDR3 is CASSPPLPGHFYTF. CDR3 nucleotide sequence: TGTGCCAGCAGCCCACCTTTACCGGGACACTTCTACACCTTC.

The chain links TRBV6-1 to TRBJ2-7, with D unclear. Germline values: CDR1 MNHNS, CDR2 SASEGT. Between the trimmed V and J ends, which lost 2 bases and 3 bases, there was a span of 5 bases. CDR3 length: 12 residues. The CDR3 DNA is TGTGCCAGCAGTGAATCCCACTACGAGCAGTACTTC. This translates into CASSESHYEQYF.

This chain links TRBV12-3 or TRBV12-4 with TRBJ1-1, with D possibly TRBD1 on 5 matching bases. The CDR3 extends over 13 amino acids. V lost 6 bases and J lost 3, with 11 bases in between. The CDR3 reads CASSPGGYTEAFF. The CDR3 nucleotides are TGTGCCAGCAGCCCTGGGGGGTACACTGAAGCTTTCTTT.

The chain couples TRBV18 to TRBJ1-6; no clear D gene. The CDR3 covers 15 residues. V was pared by 5 bases and J by 1 base, with 9 bases between. Germline V lookup: CDR1 KGHSH, CDR2 LQKENI. The CDR3 sequence: CASSTQRSYNSPLHF. CDR3 bases: TGTGCCAGCTCAACGCAACGGTCCTATAATTCACCCCTCCACTTT.

This chain links TRBV29-1 with TRBJ2-2, with D possibly TRBD2 on 7 matching bases. The CDR3 contains 15 residues. Germline V lookup: CDR1 SQVTM, CDR2 ANQGSEA. Between the trimmed V and J ends, which lost 6 bases and 2 bases, there was a span of 16 bases. CDR3: CSVPGGPSNTGELFF. In nucleotides, the CDR3 is TGCAGCGTCCCCGGGGGGCCTTCTAACACCGGGGAGCTGTTTTTT.